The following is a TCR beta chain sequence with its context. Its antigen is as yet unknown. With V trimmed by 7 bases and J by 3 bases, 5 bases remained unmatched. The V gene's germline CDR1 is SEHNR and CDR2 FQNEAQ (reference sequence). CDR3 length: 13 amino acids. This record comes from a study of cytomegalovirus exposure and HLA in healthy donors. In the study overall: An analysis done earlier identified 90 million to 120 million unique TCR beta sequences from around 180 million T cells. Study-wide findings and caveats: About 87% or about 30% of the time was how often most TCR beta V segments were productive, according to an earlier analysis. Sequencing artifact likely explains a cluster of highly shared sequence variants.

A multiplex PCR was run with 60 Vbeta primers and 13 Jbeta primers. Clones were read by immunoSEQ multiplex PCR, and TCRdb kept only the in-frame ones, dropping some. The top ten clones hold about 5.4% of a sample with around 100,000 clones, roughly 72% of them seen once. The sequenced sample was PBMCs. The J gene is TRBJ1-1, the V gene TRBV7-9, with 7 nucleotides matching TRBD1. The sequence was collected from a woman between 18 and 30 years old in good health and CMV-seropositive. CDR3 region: CASILTGDTEAFF. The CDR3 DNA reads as TGTGCCAGCATCCTTACAGGGGACACTGAAGCTTTCTTT.